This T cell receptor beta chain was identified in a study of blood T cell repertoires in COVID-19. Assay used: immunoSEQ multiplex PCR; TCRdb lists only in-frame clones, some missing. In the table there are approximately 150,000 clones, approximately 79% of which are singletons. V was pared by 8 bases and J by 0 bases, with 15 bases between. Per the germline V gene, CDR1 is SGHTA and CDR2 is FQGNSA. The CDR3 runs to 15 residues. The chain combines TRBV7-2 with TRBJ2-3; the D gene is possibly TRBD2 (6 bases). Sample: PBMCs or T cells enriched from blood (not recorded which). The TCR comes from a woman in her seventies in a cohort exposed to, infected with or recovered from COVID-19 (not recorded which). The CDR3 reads CASSFAGTSTDTQYF. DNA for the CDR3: TGTGCCAGCTCGTTTGCGGGGACTAGCACAGATACGCAGTATTTT.